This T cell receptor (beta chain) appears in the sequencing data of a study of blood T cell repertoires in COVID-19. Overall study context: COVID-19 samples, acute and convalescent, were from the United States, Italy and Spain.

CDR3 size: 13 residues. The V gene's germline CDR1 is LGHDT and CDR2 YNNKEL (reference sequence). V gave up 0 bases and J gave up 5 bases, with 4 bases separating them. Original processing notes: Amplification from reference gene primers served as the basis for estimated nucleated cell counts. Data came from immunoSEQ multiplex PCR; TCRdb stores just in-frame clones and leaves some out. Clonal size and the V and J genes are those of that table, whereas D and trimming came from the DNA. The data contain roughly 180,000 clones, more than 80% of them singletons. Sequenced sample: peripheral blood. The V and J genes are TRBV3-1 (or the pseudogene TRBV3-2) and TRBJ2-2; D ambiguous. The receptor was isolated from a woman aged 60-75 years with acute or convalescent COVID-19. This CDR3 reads CASSQDGTGELFF. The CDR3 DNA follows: TGTGCCAGCAGCCAAGACGGGACCGGGGAGCTGTTTTTT.